The 14 T cell receptor beta chains below all came from one sample that was sequenced in a study of shared clonotypes between healthy human individuals. Assay used: immunoSEQ multiplex PCR; TCRdb lists only in-frame clones, some missing. The sample shows hundreds of thousands of clones, 70% to 80% of them seen only once. Sequences were obtained from PBMCs. These receptors were collected from a woman between 35 and 50 years old in good health. Some clones in this sample may be carry-over from other donors' samples.

The chain is built from TRBV11-2 and TRBJ2-3; D gene unclear. The CDR3 has 13 amino acids. Germline-derived CDR1 and CDR2 are SGHAT and FQNNGV. Trimming left V 5 bases short and J 1 base short, with 7 bases between. The CDR3 nucleotides are TGTGCCAGCAGCGGCCCGGGCACAGATACGCAGTATTTT. Amino acid sequence: CASSGPGTDTQYF.

This clone showed up just once. The gene calls are TRBV27 and TRBJ2-7, with 9 bases matching TRBD2. Germline V gene sequence: CDR1 MNHEY, CDR2 SMNVEV (reference sequence). CDR3 length equals 11 residues. V shed 8 bases, J shed 13 bases, and the junction held 9 bases outside the gene matches. CDR3 nucleotides: TGTGCCAGCTACAGGGGCGGGAGGGTTTACTTC. This encodes CASYRGGRVYF.

V usage is TRBV6-5 and J usage is TRBJ2-1; TRBD2 aligns across 9 bases. This CDR3 has 15 residues. Trimming removed 4 bases from V and 5 bases from J; junction bases left unmatched: 6. Germline CDR1 reads MNHEY; CDR2 reads SVGAGI. CDR3 amino acids: CASSSTSGKNNEQFF. In DNA, the CDR3 is TGTGCCAGCAGTTCGACTAGCGGTAAGAACAATGAGCAGTTCTTC.

J is TRBJ1-1 and V is TRBV28; D is uncertain. The CDR3 spans 12 residues. With 6 bases removed from V and 0 bases from J, the gap between germline ends came to 5 bases. CDR1 is MDHEN and CDR2 is SYDVKM in the germline V gene. The CDR3 nucleotides read TGTGCCAGCAGACTATTGAACACTGAAGCTTTCTTT. This translates into CASRLLNTEAFF.

The chain is built from TRBV4-2 and TRBJ2-5; maybe TRBD2 (5 bases). Trimming left V 1 base short and J 0 bases short, with 15 bases between. CDR3 length: 17 amino acids. Germline V lookup: CDR1 LGHNA, CDR2 YNFKEQ. CDR3 sequence reads: CASSQGTGGLNQETQYF. In DNA, the CDR3 is TGTGCCAGCAGCCAAGGGACGGGCGGGCTTAACCAAGAGACCCAGTACTTC.

The gene calls are TRBV9 and TRBJ2-2; no reliable D call. CDR1 is SGDLS, CDR2 YYNGEE, per germline. The CDR3 spans 13 residues. V was cut by 3 bases and J by 4 bases, with 7 bases left in between. Here the CDR3 DNA reads TGTGCCAGCAGCGGGCCTCTCACCGGGGAGCTGTTTTTT. This codes for CASSGPLTGELFF.

This clone has just one count. The CDR3 DNA reads as TGTGCCAGCTCACCAACTGTTTCGTCCGTGGTGTATGGCTACACCTTC. Translating it yields CASSPTVSSVVYGYTF. The rearrangement joins TRBV18 to TRBJ1-2, with unresolved D. Trimming removed 2 bases from V and 5 bases from J, with 18 bases in between. The CDR3 has 16 amino acids. Germline V CDR1 and CDR2: KGHSH, LQKENI.

J is TRBJ2-5 and V is TRBV28; 7 bases are a match to TRBD1. CDR3 size: 14 residues. V dropped 8 bases and J dropped 5; count of bases not matched to a gene: 11. The germline V gene has CDR1 MDHEN and CDR2 SYDVKM. This chain's CDR3 is CASSRTGNLETQYF. The DNA for the CDR3 is TGTGCCAGCTCTCGGACAGGAAACCTTGAGACCCAGTACTTC.

This chain connects TRBV5-1 to TRBJ2-1, with 7 positions matching TRBD2. CDR1 is SGHRS, CDR2 YFSETQ, per germline. V was pared by 6 bases and J by 0 bases, with 9 bases of the junction left unmatched. The CDR3 length is 16 residues. The DNA for the CDR3 is TGCGCCAGCACCCTAATTCGCGGGGGCTCCTACAATGAGCAGTTCTTC. It specifies CASTLIRGGSYNEQFF. The whole variable domain, filled in from reference TRBV5-1 and TRBJ2-1, reads KAGVTQTPRYLIKTRGQQVTLSCSPISGHRSVSWYQQTPGQGLQFLFEYFSETQRNKGNFPGRFSGRQFSNSRSEMNVSTLELGDSALYLCASTLIRGGSYNEQFFGPGTRLTVL.

CDR3 nucleotides: TGCGCCAGCAGCTTGAGCGGACAGGGCGAAGGCACAGATACGCAGTATTTT. Its protein is CASSLSGQGEGTDTQYF. The rearrangement joins TRBV5-1 to TRBJ2-3; 8 bases match TRBD1. J lost 1 base, V lost 1 base, and 8 bases had no gene match. This CDR3 spans 17 amino acids. From germline, CDR1 is SGHRS and CDR2 YFSETQ.

The CDR3 loop is CASSPNRDLQAFF. As DNA, the CDR3 is TGTGCCAGCAGCCCAAACAGGGACTTACAAGCTTTCTTT. This rearrangement joins TRBV7-9 to TRBJ1-1; tentative D call: TRBD1 (6 bases). Trimming shortened V by 5 bases and J by 9 bases, and 16 bases separated the two germline ends. Germline values: CDR1 SEHNR, CDR2 FQNEAQ (reference sequence). The CDR3 has 13 residues.

The V and J genes are TRBV7-3 and TRBJ2-1; the D gene is possibly TRBD1 (5 bases). The V and J ends lost 5 bases and 2 bases respectively, with 19 bases between them. The germline gives CDR1 SGHTA, CDR2 FQGTGA. The CDR3 runs 17 residues. The CDR3 reads CASSAQGSSLPYNEQFF. CDR3 DNA sequence: TGTGCCAGCAGCGCCCAGGGTTCGTCCTTACCCTACAATGAGCAGTTCTTC.

As concerns this clone: Other DNA variants within this sample encode the same CDR3. V usage is TRBV7-9 and J usage is TRBJ2-7; TRBD1 aligns across 8 bases. The CDR3 covers 13 residues. Unmatched junction bases numbered 5, after V lost 3 bases and J lost 7 bases. Germline CDR1 is SEHNR and CDR2 is FQNEAQ (reference sequence). CDR3 loop: CASSLTGVGEQYF. The CDR3 DNA reads as TGTGCCAGCAGCTTGACAGGGGTGGGAGAGCAGTACTTC.

This chain connects TRBV18 to TRBJ1-4; TRBD1 is a possible D gene (6 bases). The V end was cut by 2 bases, the J end by 7 bases, with 8 bases between. This CDR3 contains 13 residues. The germline V gene encodes CDR1 KGHSH and CDR2 LQKENI. The DNA of the CDR3 is TGTGCCAGCTCACCAGGGGGCGGTGAAAAACTGTTTTTT. It translates to CASSPGGGEKLFF.